The 11 T cell receptor beta chains presented below share a single source sample, sequenced in a study of cytomegalovirus exposure and HLA in healthy donors. 60 Vbeta and 13 Jbeta primers were used in PCR. Method: immunoSEQ multiplex PCR; TCRdb's copy keeps in-frame clones and lacks some. Counted here are 150,000 to 180,000 clones, roughly three quarters occurring once; the ten biggest clones make up 7.5% to 9%. The sample was PBMCs. The receptors stem from a man aged 25 to 40 in good health and CMV-seropositive.

The V and J genes are TRBV19 and TRBJ2-7; maybe TRBD1 (5 bases). The CDR3 is 14 amino acids. Trimming shortened V by 5 bases and J by 1 base, and 12 bases separated the two germline ends. The germline V gene encodes CDR1 LNHDA and CDR2 SQIVND (reference sequence). The CDR3 spells CASSLGQGSYEQYF. Here the CDR3 DNA reads TGTGCCAGTAGTCTGGGGCAGGGTTCCTACGAGCAGTACTTC.

This clone showed up just a few times. The chain recombines TRBV7-9 with TRBJ2-7; the match to TRBD1 covers 9 bases. V lost 4 bases and J lost 2; bases outside the gene matches: 9. CDR3 size: 16 residues. Germline V gene lookup returns CDR1 SEHNR and CDR2 FQNEAQ (reference sequence). The chain's CDR3 is CASSWGRDRGTYEQYF. Here the CDR3 DNA reads TGTGCCAGCAGCTGGGGCCGCGACAGGGGGACCTACGAGCAGTACTTC.

The chain has TRBV5-8 and TRBJ1-4; 7 nucleotides line up with TRBD1. The V gene end was trimmed by 4 bases and the J gene end by 8 bases; junction bases not matched to a gene: 11. This CDR3 is 15 amino acids long. Germline V CDR1 and CDR2: SGHTS, YDEGEE. The CDR3 sequence: CASSLGQAKGEKLFF. In DNA, the CDR3 is TGTGCCAGCAGCCTAGGACAGGCGAAAGGAGAAAAACTGTTTTTT.

V usage is TRBV15 and J usage is TRBJ1-5; D may be TRBD1 (6 bases). Deletions cut 4 bases from V and 4 bases from J, with 17 bases between. CDR1 and CDR2 (germline): LNHNV, YYDKDF (reference sequence). There are 16 residues in the CDR3. CDR3 sequence (DNA): TGTGCCACCAGCAAAACTCCAAGTGGGACAAATCAGCCCCAGCATTTT. This sequence encodes CATSKTPSGTNQPQHF.

This clone was seen only once. The CDR3 bases are TGTGCCAGCAGTACTAGCGGGTCGGGCATCTCCTACGAGCAGTACTTC. Translation: CASSTSGSGISYEQYF. The chain combines TRBV28 with TRBJ2-7, with 9 bases fitting TRBD2. J gave up 0 bases and V 5 bases, and 8 bases lay outside the gene matches. From germline, CDR1 is MDHEN and CDR2 SYDVKM. The CDR3 is 16 amino acids.

V and J are TRBV10-3 and TRBJ1-5; the match to TRBD1 covers 10 bases. The germline V gene has CDR1 ENHRY and CDR2 SYGVKD. Germline trimming cut 6 bases from V and 7 bases from J; bases unmatched to any gene: 6. This CDR3 contains 14 residues. CDR3 sequence reads: CAISPGQGQQPQHF. The CDR3 DNA sequence: TGTGCCATCAGCCCGGGACAGGGGCAACAGCCCCAGCATTTT.

This sequence joins TRBV5-6 and TRBJ2-1, with D uncertain. Trimming stripped 5 bases from V and 11 bases from J, with 17 bases between. From germline, CDR1 is SGHDT and CDR2 YYEEEE. The CDR3 extends over 13 amino acids. This CDR3 is CASSVHMARKQFF. Written as DNA, the CDR3 is TGTGCCAGCAGTGTCCATATGGCCAGGAAGCAGTTCTTC.

This clone was recorded a few times. The gene calls are TRBV6-6 and TRBJ2-1; D may be TRBD2 (5 bases). V was cut by 8 bases and J by 12 bases, with 14 bases left in between. Germline V gene lookup returns CDR1 MNHNY and CDR2 SVGAGI (reference sequence). The CDR3 has 11 residues. CDR3 residues: CASGLLTGQFF. The CDR3 coding sequence is TGTGCCAGCGGACTTTTAACGGGGCAGTTCTTC.

The chain combines TRBV7-3 with TRBJ2-5; TRBD1 is a possible D gene (6 bases). Germline V gene data show CDR1 as SGHTA and CDR2 as FQGTGA. Trimming left V 5 bases short and J 3 bases short, with 10 bases between. The CDR3 runs to 13 residues. The chain's CDR3 is CASSLGQKETQYF. DNA of the CDR3: TGTGCCAGCAGCCTCGGACAGAAAGAGACCCAGTACTTC. Full variable domain (remainder filled in from reference TRBV7-3 and TRBJ2-5): GAGVSQTPSNKVTEKGKYVELRCDPISGHTALYWYRQSLGQGPEFLIYFQGTGAADDSGLPNDRFFAVRPEGSVSTLKIQRTERGDSAVYLCASSLGQKETQYFGPGTRLLVL.

This clone was recorded a few times. The genes are TRBV12-5 and TRBJ2-2, with TRBD1 identical over 7 bases. Germline loops: CDR1 LGHNT, CDR2 FRNRAP. This CDR3 comprises 15 residues. Trimming at V came to 8 bases and at J to 9 bases, leaving 15 bases not matched to a gene. This chain's CDR3 is CASSSLGTGEWELFF. The DNA for the CDR3 is TGTGCTAGTTCATCCTTGGGTACAGGGGAGTGGGAGCTGTTTTTT.

CDR3 amino acids: CSVQSSGNTIYF. CDR3 nucleotides: TGCAGCGTACAGAGCTCTGGAAACACCATATATTTT. The V call is TRBV29-1, the J call TRBJ1-3; D is uncertain. The germline V gene has CDR1 SQVTM and CDR2 ANQGSEA. V was pared by 6 bases and J by 0 bases, with 6 bases between. CDR3 length equals 12 residues.